The 5 T cell receptor beta chains below were found in one sample sequenced in a study of shared clonotypes between healthy human individuals. The method was immunoSEQ multiplex PCR; TCRdb's version includes in-frame clones alone and lacks a portion of them. This table has 1,400,000 or so clones, 98% appearing once. Input material: naive CD4+ T cells sorted from blood. As for subset: CD45RA+ positively selected. Every receptor here comes from a young man in good health.

V and J are TRBV19 and TRBJ2-7; 7 nucleotides match TRBD2. Germline V gives CDR1 LNHDA, CDR2 SQIVND (reference sequence). The V and J ends lost 3 bases and 6 bases, in that order; junction bases with no gene match: 8. The CDR3 extends over 14 amino acids. CDR3 DNA sequence: TGTGCCAGTAGTATCAGTGGACTAGAGGGCGAGCAGTACTTC. This translates into CASSISGLEGEQYF.

The rearrangement uses TRBV28 and TRBJ2-5, with D tentatively TRBD2 (5 bases). CDR1 and CDR2 from the germline V gene are MDHEN and SYDVKM. The CDR3 runs 13 residues. V was clipped by 5 bases and J by 4 bases, with 11 bases between them. For the CDR3, the DNA is TGTGCCAGCAGTCTACGGGGTCTAGAGACCCAGTACTTC. Translating gives CASSLRGLETQYF.

The chain couples TRBV19 to TRBJ2-7; TRBD2 matches at 7 bases. The V and J ends lost 3 bases and 0 bases, in that order; junction bases with no gene match: 5. The CDR3 covers 15 residues. CDR1 is LNHDA and CDR2 is SQIVND in the germline V gene (reference sequence). This chain's CDR3 is CASSIAGEGSYEQYF. The CDR3 region has the DNA TGTGCCAGTAGTATTGCGGGAGAGGGCTCCTACGAGCAGTACTTC.

The CDR3 region is CAGKDSLYGYTF. The CDR3 DNA reads as TGTGCCGGAAAAGACAGTCTCTATGGCTACACCTTC. The V call is TRBV7-3, the J call TRBJ1-2; D might be TRBD1 (5 bases). Germline V gives CDR1 SGHTA, CDR2 FQGTGA. This CDR3 spans 12 amino acids. The V end lost 11 bases, the J end lost 4 bases, and 14 bases lay between the germline ends.

This sequence joins TRBV15 and TRBJ2-3; TRBD1 matches at 9 bases. The CDR3 loop spans 19 amino acids. The V gene's germline CDR1 is LNHNV and CDR2 YYDKDF (reference sequence). J gave up 2 bases and V 1 base, and 13 bases lay outside the gene matches. CDR3 sequence reads: CATSRATGQGSQDTDTQYF. The CDR3 DNA sequence: TGTGCCACCAGCAGAGCAACAGGACAGGGGTCCCAAGACACAGATACGCAGTATTTT.